The clone carrying this T cell receptor (beta chain) was counted ten times or more. The sample belongs to a study of neurological immune-mediated disorders. The CDR3 spans 13 residues. Trimming took 0 bases from V and 3 from J, leaving 6 bases between them. Looked up from germline, CDR1 is KGHSH and CDR2 is LQKENI. The study built unsorted libraries from 2 million PBMCs kept at -80 C. In TCRdb, the 5' RACE reads were re-called with MiXCR into one record per CDR3 protein. Of approximately 59,000 distinct CDR3 sequences listed, roughly 4.9% were seen once; the top ten hold about 5.8%. Sequenced input: PBMCs. The clonotype comes from a human donor with multiple sclerosis. The donor label of this sample is uncertain. The chain employs TRBV18 and TRBJ2-7; D gene uncertain. The CDR3 here is CASSPPPYYEQYF. CDR3 nucleotide sequence: TGTGCCAGCTCACCACCCCCCTACTACGAGCAGTACTTC.